Listed here are 17 T cell receptor beta chains from one sample, sequenced in a study of CD8 T cells in Susac syndrome. Random hexamers were used to reverse transcribe an amount of about 0.5 to 1 ug RNA. TCRdb independently ran MiXCR on the immunoSEQ multiplex PCR reads; one entry per CDR3 protein. The sample has about 76,000 distinct CDR3 sequences, about 94% seen once. Sequencing was carried out using CD8+ T cells from PBMCs. These receptor sequences come from a human donor with Susac syndrome.

V usage is TRBV7-2 and J usage is TRBJ2-2; D may correspond to TRBD1 or TRBD2 (5 bases each). Germline CDR1 SGHTA, CDR2 FQGNSA. This CDR3 has 16 residues. Trimming left V 5 bases short and J 2 bases short, with 15 bases between. Written as DNA, the CDR3 is TGTGCCAGCAGCCGGACTCCCGGGACCAACACCGGGGAGCTGTTTTTT. It translates to CASSRTPGTNTGELFF.

The chain joins TRBV18 to TRBJ1-2, with 8 bases identical to TRBD1. V shed 0 bases and J 6 bases; nucleotides not matched to a gene: 3. Germline-derived CDR1 and CDR2 are KGHSH and LQKENI. This CDR3 contains 14 residues. CDR3 DNA sequence: TGTGCCAGCTCACCACCGGACAGGGAGGATGGCTACACCTTC. It specifies CASSPPDREDGYTF.

The rearrangement links TRBV30 to TRBJ1-2; TRBD1 agrees at 9 bases. The CDR3 is 13 amino acids. V lost 2 bases, J lost 7 bases, and 5 bases stayed unmatched. Germline CDR1 reads GTSNPN; CDR2 reads SVGIG (reference sequence). The DNA of the CDR3 is TGTGCCTGGAGTACAGGGGGCGATATTGGCTACACCTTC. Residues: CAWSTGGDIGYTF.

This clonotype has a single count. The V call is TRBV7-2, the J call TRBJ2-7, with 11 bases lining up with TRBD2. V was pared by 3 bases and J by 4 bases, with 8 bases of the junction left unmatched. The CDR3 is 16 residues long. Germline lookup yields CDR1 SGHTA and CDR2 FQGNSA. Written as DNA, the CDR3 is TGTGCCAGCAGCTTCGGACTAGCGGGCTCCCCTTACGAGCAGTACTTC. This sequence encodes CASSFGLAGSPYEQYF. Full variable domain (rest looked up from reference TRBV7-2 and TRBJ2-7): GAGVSQSPSNKVTEKGKDVELRCDPISGHTALYWYRQSLGQGLEFLIYFQGNSAPDKSGLPSDRFSAERTGGSVSTLTIQRTQQEDSAVYLCASSFGLAGSPYEQYFGPGTRLTVT.

The CDR3 loop is CASSLKKTPSNTGELFF. CDR3 DNA: TGTGCCAGCAGTTTAAAGAAAACACCTTCGAACACCGGGGAGCTGTTTTTT. The chain joins TRBV27 to TRBJ2-2; D is undetermined. Germline-derived CDR1 and CDR2 are MNHEY and SMNVEV (reference sequence). Trimming removed 2 bases from V and 0 bases from J, with 13 bases in between. This CDR3 spans 17 amino acids.

The chain is built from TRBV21-1 and TRBJ1-3. TRBV21-1 is an annotated pseudogene. This CDR3 comprises 16 residues. The CDR3 DNA reads as TGTGCCAGCAGCAGCCCGTTCCCATCTAAAGAGTACACCATATATTTT. Its translation: CASSSPFPSKEYTIYF.

V usage is TRBV6-1 and J usage is TRBJ2-7, with 10 positions matching TRBD2. Germline CDR1 and CDR2: MNHNS and SASEGT. J lost 4 bases, V lost 5 bases, and 5 bases had no gene match. The CDR3 extends over 14 amino acids. This CDR3 is CASSRGTSVYEQYF. The CDR3 nucleotides read TGTGCCAGCAGTCGCGGGACTAGCGTTTACGAGCAGTACTTC.

The rearrangement uses TRBV20-1 and TRBJ2-1; 12 bases match TRBD2. Germline V gene lookup returns CDR1 DFQATT and CDR2 SNEGSKA (reference sequence). J was trimmed by 6 bases and V by 2 bases; bases with no gene match: 11. The CDR3 spans 17 residues. CDR3 coding DNA: TGCAGTGCTAGATCGTTTAGGACTAGCGGGAAGTCCAATGAGCAGTTCTTC. Residues: CSARSFRTSGKSNEQFF.

The rearrangement uses TRBV5-4 and TRBJ2-1, with D tentatively TRBD1 (6 bases). This CDR3 contains 16 residues. V was trimmed by 4 bases and J by 5 bases, leaving 19 bases between them. Germline CDR1 reads SGHNT; CDR2 reads YYREEE (reference sequence). CDR3 nucleotides: TGTGCCAGCAGCCCACCTGAGAGGACAGCCCACAATGAGCAGTTCTTC. It translates to CASSPPERTAHNEQFF.

The rearrangement uses TRBV10-3 and TRBJ1-5; 7 bases are a match to TRBD1. V shed 6 bases and J 4 bases; nucleotides not matched to a gene: 3. The CDR3 spans 13 residues. From germline, CDR1 is ENHRY and CDR2 SYGVKD. The CDR3 nucleotides are TGTGCCATCAGGGGGGACAGAAATCAGCCCCAGCATTTT. It encodes CAIRGDRNQPQHF.

This chain uses TRBV27 with TRBJ1-2; the D is unclear. The CDR3 length is 15 residues. With 6 bases removed from V and 8 bases from J, the gap between germline ends came to 22 bases. CDR1 and CDR2 (germline): MNHEY, SMNVEV (reference sequence). The CDR3 coding sequence is TGTGCCAGCAGCCCCATGAACGACGGAATGGAGGGCTACACCTTC. Encoded protein: CASSPMNDGMEGYTF.

The V call is TRBV5-4, the J call TRBJ2-3; 13 positions match TRBD2. CDR1 SGHNT and CDR2 YYREEE come from the germline V gene (reference sequence). The CDR3 is made up of 16 amino acids. The J segment lost 8 bases and the V segment lost 3 bases, leaving 9 bases of the junction unmatched. This CDR3 reads CASSSRTSGGPGTQYF. DNA for the CDR3: TGTGCCAGCAGCTCGCGGACTAGCGGGGGCCCGGGTACGCAGTATTTT. Based on the CDR3 plus reference TRBV5-4 and TRBJ2-3, the full variable domain is ETGVTQSPTHLIKTRGQQVTLRCSSQSGHNTVSWYQQALGQGPQFIFQYYREEENGRGNFPPRFSGLQFPNYSSELNVNALELDDSALYLCASSSRTSGGPGTQYFGPGTRLTVL.

The chain has TRBV20-1 and TRBJ2-1; TRBD2 agrees at 14 bases. V shed 7 bases and J 9 bases; nucleotides not matched to a gene: 5. Looked up from germline, CDR1 is DFQATT and CDR2 is SNEGSKA (reference sequence). The CDR3 has 13 residues. CDR3: CSGGLAGVGEQFF. CDR3 nucleotides: TGCAGTGGGGGACTAGCGGGAGTTGGTGAGCAGTTCTTC.

This chain uses TRBV2 with TRBJ1-5; D is possibly TRBD1 (6 bases). With 8 bases removed from V and 0 bases from J, the gap between germline ends came to 11 bases. The CDR3 contains 14 residues. Germline V gene data show CDR1 as SNHLY and CDR2 as FYNNEI. The CDR3 nucleotides are TGTGCCAGCGGGGGACATGTTAGCAATCAGCCCCAGCATTTT. Protein sequence: CASGGHVSNQPQHF.

The rearrangement joins TRBV7-8 to TRBJ2-1; TRBD1 might be the D (6 bases). CDR1 and CDR2 from the germline V gene are SGHVS and FQNEAQ. Trimming removed 7 bases at V and 3 bases at J, with 19 bases between. This CDR3 comprises 16 residues. This chain's CDR3 is CASTPTDRGFYNEQFF. CDR3 sequence (DNA): TGTGCCAGCACCCCAACGGACAGAGGTTTCTACAATGAGCAGTTCTTC.

V usage is TRBV5-1 and J usage is TRBJ1-5, with a weak D call TRBD1 (5 bases). The CDR3 has 17 amino acids. Germline V lookup: CDR1 SGHRS, CDR2 YFSETQ. Trimming left V 3 bases short and J 3 bases short, with 19 bases between. The CDR3 coding sequence is TGCGCCAGCAGCTCCATACTCAGGGTAACGCCCAATCAGCCCCAGCATTTT. It is translated as CASSSILRVTPNQPQHF.

The gene calls are TRBV30 and TRBJ2-3; 7 positions agree with TRBD2. CDR3 length: 14 amino acids. Germline CDR1 and CDR2: GTSNPN and SVGIG (reference sequence). The CDR3 coding sequence is TGTGGTGGGGGTGCGGGAGCACACACAGATACGCAGTATTTT. It specifies CGGGAGAHTDTQYF.